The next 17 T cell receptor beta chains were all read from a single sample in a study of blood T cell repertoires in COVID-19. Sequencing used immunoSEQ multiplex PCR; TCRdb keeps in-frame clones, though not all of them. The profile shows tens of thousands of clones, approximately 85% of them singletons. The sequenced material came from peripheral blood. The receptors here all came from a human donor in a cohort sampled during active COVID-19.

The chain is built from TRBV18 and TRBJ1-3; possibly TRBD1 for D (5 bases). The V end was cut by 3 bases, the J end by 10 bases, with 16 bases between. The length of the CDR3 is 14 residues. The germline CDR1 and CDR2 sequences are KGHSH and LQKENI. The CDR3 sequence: CASSPPTGGRTIYF. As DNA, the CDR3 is TGTGCCAGCTCACCCCCCACAGGCGGTAGGACCATATATTTT. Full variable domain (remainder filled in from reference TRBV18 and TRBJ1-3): NAGVMQNPRHLVRRRGQEARLRCSPMKGHSHVYWYRQLPEEGLKFMVYLQKENIIDESGMPKERFSAEFPKEGPSILRIQQVVRGDSAAYFCASSPPTGGRTIYFGEGSWLTVV.

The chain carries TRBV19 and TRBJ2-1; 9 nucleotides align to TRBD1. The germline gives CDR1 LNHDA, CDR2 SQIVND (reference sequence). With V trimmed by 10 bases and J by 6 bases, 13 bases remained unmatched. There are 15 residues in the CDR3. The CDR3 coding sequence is TGTGCCACCCAAACTACAGGGGGCGCAGCCAATGAGCAGTTCTTC. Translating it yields CATQTTGGAANEQFF.

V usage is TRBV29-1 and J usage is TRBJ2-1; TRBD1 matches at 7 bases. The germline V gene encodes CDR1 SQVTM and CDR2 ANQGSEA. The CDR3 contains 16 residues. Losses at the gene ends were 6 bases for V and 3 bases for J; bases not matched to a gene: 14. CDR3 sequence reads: CSVKELTGRVYNEQFF. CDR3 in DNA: TGCAGCGTGAAGGAACTGACAGGGCGAGTCTACAATGAGCAGTTCTTC.

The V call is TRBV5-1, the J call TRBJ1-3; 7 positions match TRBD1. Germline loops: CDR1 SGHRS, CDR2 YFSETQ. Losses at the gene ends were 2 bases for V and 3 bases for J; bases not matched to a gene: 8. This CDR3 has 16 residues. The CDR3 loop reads CASSFRDSNVGNTIYF. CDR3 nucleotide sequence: TGCGCCAGCAGCTTTCGGGACAGTAATGTTGGAAACACCATATATTTT.

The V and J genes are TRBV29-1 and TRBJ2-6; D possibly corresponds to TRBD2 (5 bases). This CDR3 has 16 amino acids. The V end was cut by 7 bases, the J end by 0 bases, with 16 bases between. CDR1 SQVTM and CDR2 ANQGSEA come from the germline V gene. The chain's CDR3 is CSALLGPSSGANVLTF. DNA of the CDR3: TGCAGCGCCCTACTAGGGCCCTCCTCTGGGGCCAACGTCCTGACTTTC.

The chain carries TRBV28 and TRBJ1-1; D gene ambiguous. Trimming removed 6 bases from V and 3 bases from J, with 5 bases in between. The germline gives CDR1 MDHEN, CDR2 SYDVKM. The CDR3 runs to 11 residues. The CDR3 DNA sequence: TGTGCCAGCAGGGGCCACACTGAAGCTTTCTTT. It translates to CASRGHTEAFF. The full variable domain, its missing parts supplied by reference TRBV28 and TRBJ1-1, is DVKVTQSSRYLVKRTGEKVFLECVQDMDHENMFWYRQDPGLGLRLIYFSYDVKMKEKGDIPEGYSVSREKKERFSLILESASTNQTSMYLCASRGHTEAFFGQGTRLTVV.

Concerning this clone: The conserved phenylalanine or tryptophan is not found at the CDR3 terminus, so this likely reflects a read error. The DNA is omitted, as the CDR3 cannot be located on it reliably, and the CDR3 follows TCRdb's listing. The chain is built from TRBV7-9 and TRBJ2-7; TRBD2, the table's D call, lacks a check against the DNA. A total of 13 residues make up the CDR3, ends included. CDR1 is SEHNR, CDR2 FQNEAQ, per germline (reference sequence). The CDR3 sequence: CASSMGPGEDFSS.

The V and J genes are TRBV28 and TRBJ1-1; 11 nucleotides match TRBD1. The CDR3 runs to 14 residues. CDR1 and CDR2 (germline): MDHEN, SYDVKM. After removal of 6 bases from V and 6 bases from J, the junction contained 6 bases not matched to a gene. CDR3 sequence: CASRGTGGGSEAFF. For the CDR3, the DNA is TGTGCCAGCAGGGGGACAGGGGGTGGTTCTGAAGCTTTCTTT.

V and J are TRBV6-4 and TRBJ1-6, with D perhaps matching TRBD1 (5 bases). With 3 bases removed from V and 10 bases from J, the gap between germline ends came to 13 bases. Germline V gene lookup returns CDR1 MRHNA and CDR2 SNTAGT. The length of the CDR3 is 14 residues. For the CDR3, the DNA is TGTGCCAGCAGTGAGAGGCAGGGCGGATCACCCCTCCACTTT. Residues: CASSERQGGSPLHF.

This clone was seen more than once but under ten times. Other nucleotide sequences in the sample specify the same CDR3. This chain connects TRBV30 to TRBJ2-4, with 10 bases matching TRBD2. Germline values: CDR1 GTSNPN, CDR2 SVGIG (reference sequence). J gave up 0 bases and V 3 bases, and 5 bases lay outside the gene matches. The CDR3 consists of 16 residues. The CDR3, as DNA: TGTGCCTGGAGACATCCTAGCGGGGGAGCCAAAAACATTCAGTACTTC. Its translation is CAWRHPSGGAKNIQYF. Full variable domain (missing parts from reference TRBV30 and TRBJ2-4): SQTIHQWPATLVQPVGSPLSLECTVEGTSNPNLYWYRQAAGRGLQLLFYSVGIGQISSEVPQNLSASRPQDRQFILSSKKLLLSDSGFYLCAWRHPSGGAKNIQYFGAGTRLSVL.

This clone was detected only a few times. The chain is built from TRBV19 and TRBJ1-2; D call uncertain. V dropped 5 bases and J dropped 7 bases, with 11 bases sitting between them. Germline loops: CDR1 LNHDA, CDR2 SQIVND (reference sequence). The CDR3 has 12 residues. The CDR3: CASSPREGGYTF. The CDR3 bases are TGTGCCAGTAGTCCCCGGGAGGGTGGCTACACCTTC.

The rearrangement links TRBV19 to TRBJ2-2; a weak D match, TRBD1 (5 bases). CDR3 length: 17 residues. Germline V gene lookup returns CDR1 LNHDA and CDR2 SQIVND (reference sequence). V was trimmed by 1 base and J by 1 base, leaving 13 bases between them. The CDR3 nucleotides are TGTGCCAGTAGTATAGTTCTGGTGGGGCGGAACACCGGGGAGCTGTTTTTT. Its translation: CASSIVLVGRNTGELFF.

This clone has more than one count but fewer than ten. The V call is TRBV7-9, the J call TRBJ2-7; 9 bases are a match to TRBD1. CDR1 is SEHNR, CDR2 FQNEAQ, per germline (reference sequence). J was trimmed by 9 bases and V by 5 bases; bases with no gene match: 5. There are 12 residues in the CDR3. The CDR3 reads CASSLDRGGQYF. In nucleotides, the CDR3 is TGTGCCAGCAGCCTGGACAGGGGAGGGCAGTACTTC. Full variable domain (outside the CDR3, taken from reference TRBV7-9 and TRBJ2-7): DTGVSQNPRHKITKRGQNVTFRCDPISEHNRLYWYRQTLGQGPEFLTYFQNEAQLEKSRLLSDRFSAERPKGSFSTLEIQRTEQGDSAMYLCASSLDRGGQYFGPGTRLTVT.

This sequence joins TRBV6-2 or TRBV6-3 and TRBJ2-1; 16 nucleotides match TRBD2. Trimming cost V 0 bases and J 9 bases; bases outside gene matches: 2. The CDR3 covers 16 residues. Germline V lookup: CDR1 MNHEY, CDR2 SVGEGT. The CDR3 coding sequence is TGTGCCAGCAGTTACTCGGGACTAGCGGGAGGGGGTGAGCAGTTCTTC. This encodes CASSYSGLAGGGEQFF.

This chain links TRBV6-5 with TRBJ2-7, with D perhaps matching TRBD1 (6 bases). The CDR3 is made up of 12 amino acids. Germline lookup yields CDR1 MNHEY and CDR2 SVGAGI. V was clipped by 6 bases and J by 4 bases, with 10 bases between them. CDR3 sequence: CASRRTAYEQYF. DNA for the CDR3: TGTGCCAGCAGGCGGACAGCATACGAGCAGTACTTC.

In DNA form, the CDR3 reads TGTGCCAGCAGCCAAGCTCAGTTCTCCTACAATGAGCAGTTCTTC. It yields the protein CASSQAQFSYNEQFF. The V gene is TRBV4-2, the J gene TRBJ2-1; D call uncertain. This CDR3 is 15 amino acids long. Trimming pared 1 base from V and 0 bases from J, leaving 7 bases between. Germline CDR1 LGHNA, CDR2 YNFKEQ.

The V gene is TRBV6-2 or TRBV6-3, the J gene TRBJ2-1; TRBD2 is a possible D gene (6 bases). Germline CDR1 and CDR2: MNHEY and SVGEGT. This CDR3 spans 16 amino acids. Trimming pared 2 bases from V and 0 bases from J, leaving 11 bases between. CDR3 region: CASSYGGGTSYNEQFF. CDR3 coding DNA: TGTGCCAGCAGTTACGGCGGCGGGACCTCCTACAATGAGCAGTTCTTC.